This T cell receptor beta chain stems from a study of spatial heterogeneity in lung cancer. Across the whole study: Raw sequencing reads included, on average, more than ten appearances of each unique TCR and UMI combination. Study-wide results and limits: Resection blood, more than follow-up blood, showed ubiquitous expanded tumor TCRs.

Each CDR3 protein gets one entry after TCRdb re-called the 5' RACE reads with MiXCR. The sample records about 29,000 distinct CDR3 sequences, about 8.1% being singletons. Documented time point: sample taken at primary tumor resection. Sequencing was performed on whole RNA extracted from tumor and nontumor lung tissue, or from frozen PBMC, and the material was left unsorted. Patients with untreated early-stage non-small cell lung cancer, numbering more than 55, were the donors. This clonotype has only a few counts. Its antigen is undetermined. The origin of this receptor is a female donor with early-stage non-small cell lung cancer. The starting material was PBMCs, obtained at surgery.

The CDR3 loop is CSVVTAGYGYTF. The CDR3 bases are TGCAGCGTTGTAACGGCAGGGTATGGCTACACCTTC. The chain joins TRBV29-1 to TRBJ1-2; D may be TRBD1 (5 bases). V was clipped by 4 bases and J by 5 bases, with 11 bases between them. Germline CDR1 and CDR2: SQVTM and ANQGSEA. The CDR3 length is 12 residues.